Presented here are 24 T cell receptor beta chains from one specimen sequenced in a study of T cells of healthy individuals. One entry per CDR3 protein, called by TCRdb with MiXCR from the 5' RACE reads. The sample lists about 96,000 distinct CDR3 sequences, around 17% occurring once. These receptors were collected from a human donor in good health.

This chain uses TRBV4-3 with TRBJ2-2; TRBD1 might be the D (6 bases). CDR3 length: 16 amino acids. The germline gives CDR1 LGHNA, CDR2 YSLEER. The V end was cut by 0 bases, the J end by 1 base, with 9 bases between. In DNA, the CDR3 is TGCGCCAGCAGCCAAGACACGGGACAGAACACCGGGGAGCTGTTTTTT. Its translation is CASSQDTGQNTGELFF.

This clonotype was counted between two and nine times. This rearrangement joins TRBV6-5 to TRBJ1-1; D may be TRBD1 (5 bases). The CDR3 is made up of 13 amino acids. V shed 3 bases and J shed 6 bases, with 11 bases lying between them. The germline V gene encodes CDR1 MNHEY and CDR2 SVGAGI. CDR3 residues: CASSYLEGPEAFF. DNA for the CDR3: TGTGCCAGCAGTTATTTGGAGGGACCTGAAGCTTTCTTT.

This clonotype was detected a few times. V usage is TRBV20-1 and J usage is TRBJ1-5; 7 bases align to TRBD1. Trimming at V came to 3 bases and at J to 7 bases, leaving 6 bases not matched to a gene. CDR1 is DFQATT and CDR2 is SNEGSKA in the germline V gene (reference sequence). The CDR3 covers 13 residues. The CDR3 DNA is TGCAGTGCTAGCATGGCAGGGGGACAGCCCCAGCATTTT. The encoded protein is CSASMAGGQPQHF.

This clonotype was seen only a few times. The chain has TRBV7-3 and TRBJ1-6; TRBD1 matches at 11 bases. CDR1 and CDR2 (germline): SGHTA, FQGTGA. This CDR3 region has 16 residues. V shed 6 bases, J shed 8 bases, and the junction held 9 bases outside the gene matches. The CDR3, as DNA: TGTGCCAGCAGTTTTTCCGGGACAGGGGGGCATTCACCCCTCCACTTT. It encodes CASSFSGTGGHSPLHF.

This clonotype was detected a few times. The rearrangement uses TRBV29-1 and TRBJ2-7; TRBD1 matches at 7 bases. V shed 4 bases and J 4 bases; nucleotides not matched to a gene: 10. From germline, CDR1 is SQVTM and CDR2 ANQGSEA. The CDR3 runs 14 residues. The CDR3 region has the DNA TGCAGCGTTGCGTCGGACAGGAACTTGTACGAGCAGTACTTC. Its translation is CSVASDRNLYEQYF.

This rearrangement joins TRBV5-1 to TRBJ2-1, with a tentative D call TRBD2 (6 bases). The CDR3 has 12 residues. Trimming removed 3 bases from V and 15 bases from J, with 16 bases in between. Germline V CDR1 and CDR2: SGHRS, YFSETQ. This CDR3 reads CASSSGLTEGFF. In nucleotides, the CDR3 is TGCGCCAGCAGCTCGGGACTGACCGAGGGGTTCTTC.

This clonotype was counted between two and nine times. This chain joins TRBV20-1 and TRBJ2-7, with D possibly matching TRBD2 (6 bases). Per the germline V gene, CDR1 is DFQATT and CDR2 is SNEGSKA (reference sequence). V was cut by 3 bases and J by 2 bases, with 11 bases left in between. CDR3 length: 13 amino acids. Here the CDR3 reads CSARGTLAYEQYF. CDR3 nucleotide sequence: TGCAGTGCTAGGGGGACTCTTGCCTACGAGCAGTACTTC.

This clonotype was observed many times. V gene TRBV6-1 combines with J gene TRBJ1-5, with 7 bases identical to TRBD1. Unmatched junction bases numbered 0, after V lost 3 bases and J lost 4 bases. Germline V gene sequence: CDR1 MNHNS, CDR2 SASEGT. CDR3 size: 13 residues. CDR3 sequence reads: CASSDRGNQPQHF. Written as DNA, the CDR3 is TGTGCCAGCAGTGACAGGGGGAATCAGCCCCAGCATTTT.

This chain links TRBV28 with TRBJ2-5; D ambiguous. V lost 5 bases, J lost 1 base, and 5 bases lay in between. CDR1 and CDR2 (germline): MDHEN, SYDVKM. The CDR3 consists of 12 residues. In DNA, the CDR3 is TGTGCCAGCAGTCAAGGCCAAGAGACCCAGTACTTC. Translating it yields CASSQGQETQYF.

This clonotype was observed many times. One junction end does not reproduce the germline sequence, and a read error may be involved. V and J are TRBV28 and TRBJ2-1; TRBD1 matches 8 bases. CDR1 and CDR2 from the germline V gene are MDHEN and SYDVKM. This CDR3 has 20 amino acids. This CDR3 is CASSLRRTGRYFLPYIEQFF. The CDR3 nucleotides read TGTGCCAGCAGTCTCCGAAGGACAGGGAGATACTTCCTGCCCTACATTGAGCAGTTCTTC.

The gene calls are TRBV20-1 and TRBJ2-2; D unresolved. This CDR3 has 14 amino acids. Trimming removed 3 bases from V and 0 bases from J, with 8 bases in between. Germline lookup yields CDR1 DFQATT and CDR2 SNEGSKA (reference sequence). CDR3 nucleotides: TGCAGTGCTAGGCGGCCACCGAACACCGGGGAGCTGTTTTTT. This codes for CSARRPPNTGELFF.

There are many counts of this clonotype. This chain uses TRBV5-1 with TRBJ1-6; D is possibly TRBD1 (6 bases). The germline gives CDR1 SGHRS, CDR2 YFSETQ. This CDR3 has 14 amino acids. Trimming took off 4 bases at V and 10 bases at J, with 15 bases between the two ends. Here the CDR3 DNA reads TGCGCCAGCAGCCCCGGACAGATAAGCTCACCCCTCCACTTT. Its translation is CASSPGQISSPLHF.

The chain employs TRBV20-1 and TRBJ2-3; D is uncertain. The CDR3 is made up of 12 amino acids. V was clipped by 6 bases and J by 3 bases, with 10 bases between them. Per the germline V gene, CDR1 is DFQATT and CDR2 is SNEGSKA (reference sequence). CDR3 DNA sequence: TGCAGTGCAAGGACGCTAACAGATACGCAGTATTTT. Translating gives CSARTLTDTQYF.

The rearrangement links TRBV7-2 to TRBJ2-1, with TRBD2 identical over 10 bases. The CDR3 length is 15 residues. CDR1 and CDR2 from the germline V gene are SGHTA and FQGNSA. V dropped 7 bases and J dropped 6; count of bases not matched to a gene: 9. CDR3 region: CASIDQASGSNEQFF. The CDR3 DNA sequence: TGTGCCAGCATCGATCAGGCTAGCGGGAGCAATGAGCAGTTCTTC.

This clonotype was counted only a few times. The genes are TRBV28 and TRBJ2-3; D gene uncertain. From germline, CDR1 is MDHEN and CDR2 SYDVKM. The CDR3 consists of 16 residues. The V and J ends lost 7 bases and 2 bases respectively, with 19 bases between them. CDR3 region: CASNSLGLANTDTQYF. The CDR3 DNA is TGTGCCAGCAACTCCCTAGGGTTGGCGAACACAGATACGCAGTATTTT.

The V call is TRBV3-1, the J call TRBJ2-1; 15 nucleotides align to TRBD2. Germline-derived CDR1 and CDR2 are LGHDT and YNNKEL (reference sequence). V was clipped by 4 bases and J by 6 bases; unmatched bases: 4. This CDR3 region has 16 residues. The CDR3 loop reads CASSPGTSGRSNEQFF. For the CDR3, the DNA is TGTGCCAGCAGCCCCGGGACTAGCGGGAGGTCCAATGAGCAGTTCTTC.

V gene TRBV24-1 combines with J gene TRBJ2-5; D perhaps matches TRBD1 (6 bases). The V and J ends lost 4 bases and 1 base respectively, with 12 bases between them. This CDR3 region has 15 residues. Germline CDR1 reads KGHDR; CDR2 reads SFDVKD. The CDR3 protein is CATSEQGTIQETQYF. In nucleotides, the CDR3 is TGTGCCACCAGTGAGCAAGGGACAATCCAAGAGACCCAGTACTTC.

The chain links TRBV4-2 to TRBJ2-5; 10 bases map to TRBD1. The CDR3 is 16 amino acids. Per germline, CDR1 LGHNA and CDR2 YNFKEQ. The V gene end was trimmed by 0 bases and the J gene end by 3 bases; junction bases not matched to a gene: 4. Written as DNA, the CDR3 is TGTGCCAGCAGCCAAGATCCGGACAGGGGGAAAGAGACCCAGTACTTC. This sequence encodes CASSQDPDRGKETQYF.

Only a few counts were recorded for this clonotype. This chain connects TRBV20-1 to TRBJ2-5; D perhaps matches TRBD2 (6 bases). Trimming shortened V by 1 base and J by 1 base, and 7 bases separated the two germline ends. The CDR3 contains 13 residues. From germline, CDR1 is DFQATT and CDR2 SNEGSKA (reference sequence). Here the CDR3 DNA reads TGCAGTGCTAGAGGGGACTTCCAAGAGACCCAGTACTTC. Protein sequence: CSARGDFQETQYF.

The chain carries TRBV10-3 and TRBJ2-1, with a weak D call TRBD2 (6 bases). The germline V gene encodes CDR1 ENHRY and CDR2 SYGVKD. V dropped 5 bases and J dropped 5 bases, with 16 bases sitting between them. The CDR3 covers 15 residues. CDR3 in amino acids: CAISLPGLLHNEQFF. The CDR3 region has the DNA TGTGCCATCAGTTTACCGGGACTTCTTCACAATGAGCAGTTCTTC.

This clonotype was counted only a few times. The genes are TRBV7-9 and TRBJ2-7; 7 bases are shared with TRBD1. This CDR3 has 15 residues. The junction had 5 bases not matched to a gene; V was cut back by 3 bases and J by 0 bases. Germline CDR1 SEHNR, CDR2 FQNEAQ (reference sequence). This CDR3 reads CASSLDRTFSYEQYF. CDR3 bases: TGTGCCAGCAGCTTGGACAGGACTTTCTCCTACGAGCAGTACTTC.

This clonotype showed up just a few times. V is TRBV3-1 and J is TRBJ2-7; no clear D. Deletions cut 0 bases from V and 4 bases from J, with 7 bases between. The CDR3 has 13 amino acids. Per the germline V gene, CDR1 is LGHDT and CDR2 is YNNKEL (reference sequence). CDR3 loop: CASSQELFYEQYF. Here the CDR3 DNA reads TGTGCCAGCAGCCAAGAATTGTTTTACGAGCAGTACTTC.

This clonotype was observed many times. V usage is TRBV10-3 and J usage is TRBJ2-3, with TRBD1 identical over 9 bases. Germline V gives CDR1 ENHRY, CDR2 SYGVKD. With 8 bases clipped from V and 0 bases from J, the junction kept 0 bases outside the gene matches. The CDR3 has 13 amino acids. CDR3 nucleotide sequence: TGTGCCATCGGGACAGGGAGCACAGATACGCAGTATTTT. Its protein is CAIGTGSTDTQYF.

V gene TRBV19 combines with J gene TRBJ2-3; 10 nucleotides agree with TRBD2. Looked up from germline, CDR1 is LNHDA and CDR2 is SQIVND (reference sequence). This CDR3 spans 17 amino acids. The ends lost 5 bases at V and 0 bases at J; junction bases unmatched: 8. The CDR3 loop reads CASSALAGYTSTDTQYF. CDR3 in DNA: TGTGCCAGTAGTGCACTAGCGGGGTACACTAGCACAGATACGCAGTATTTT. Full variable domain (rest looked up from reference TRBV19 and TRBJ2-3): DGGITQSPKYLFRKEGQNVTLSCEQNLNHDAMYWYRQDPGQGLRLIYYSQIVNDFQKGDIAEGYSVSREKKESFPLTVTSAQKNPTAFYLCASSALAGYTSTDTQYFGPGTRLTVL.